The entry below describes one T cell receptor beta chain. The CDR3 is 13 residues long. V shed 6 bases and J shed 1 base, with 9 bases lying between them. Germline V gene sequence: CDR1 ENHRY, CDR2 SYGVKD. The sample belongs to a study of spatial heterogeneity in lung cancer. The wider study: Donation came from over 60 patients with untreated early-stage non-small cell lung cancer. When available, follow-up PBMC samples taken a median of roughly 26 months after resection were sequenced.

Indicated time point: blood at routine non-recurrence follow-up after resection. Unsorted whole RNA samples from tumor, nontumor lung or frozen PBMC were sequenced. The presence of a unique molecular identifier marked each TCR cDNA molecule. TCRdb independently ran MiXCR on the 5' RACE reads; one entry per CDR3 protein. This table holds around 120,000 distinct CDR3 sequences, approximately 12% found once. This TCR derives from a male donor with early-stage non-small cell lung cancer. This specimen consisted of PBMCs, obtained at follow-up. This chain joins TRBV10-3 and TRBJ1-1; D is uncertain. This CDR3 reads CAIRSVRNTEAFF. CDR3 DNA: TGTGCCATCAGGAGCGTAAGGAACACTGAAGCTTTCTTT.